This is a list of T cell receptor beta chains from one sample in a study of cytomegalovirus exposure and HLA in healthy donors. Here immunoSEQ multiplex PCR was the method, and the copy in TCRdb shows in-frame clones only, minus some. The repertoire includes about 110,000 clones, over 15% of them detected once, and under 2% sits in the top ten. Sequenced input: PBMCs. The source is a woman younger than 30 in good health and CMV-seronegative. Each CDR3 is given with its conserved first and last residue. The D gene is left open where the match is weak. Clone size is not always given. Where it is, it says once, few, many or a class for expanded clones.

>TRBJ2-7|TRBV25-1|.|few
TGTGCCAGCTCCGGCGGGCCCTACGAGCAGTACTTC
CASSGGPYEQYF
>TRBJ1-5|TRBV27|.|.
TGTGCCAGCAGTTTGGACAGTCCAAATCAGCCCCAGCATTTT
CASSLDSPNQPQHF
>TRBJ1-5|TRBV7-9|.|.
TGTGCCAGCAGCTTAGGGGCAGGCGATAGCAATCAGCCCCAGCATTTT
CASSLGAGDSNQPQHF
>TRBJ1-2|TRBV6-1|TRBD1|.
TGTGCCAGCAGGGGACAGGGGGCTCTCAACTATGGCTACACCTTC
CASRGQGALNYGYTF
>TRBJ1-1|TRBV27|.|.
TGTGCCAGCAGTTTGAACAGGAACACTGAAGCTTTCTTT
CASSLNRNTEAFF
>TRBJ2-2|TRBV9|.|.
TGTGCCAGCAGCGTAGAGTGGGGACTACTAGGGGGGAACACCGGGGAGCTGTTTTTT
CASSVEWGLLGGNTGELFF
>TRBJ2-7|TRBV4-3|.|.
TGCGCCAGCAGCCAAGAAAGAGTTTACGAGCAGTACTTC
CASSQERVYEQYF
>TRBJ2-1|TRBV2|TRBD2|once
TGTGCCAGCAGTAAACTAGCGGCCTACAATGAGCAGTTCTTC
CASSKLAAYNEQFF
>TRBJ1-6|TRBV7-9|TRBD1|.
TGTGCCAGCAGCCACAGGGGCATCGATTCACCCCTCCACTTT
CASSHRGIDSPLHF
>TRBJ2-6|TRBV7-6|TRBD1|few
TGTGCCAGCAGCGTAGGGGGCAATGGGGCCAACGTCCTGACTTTC
CASSVGGNGANVLTF